This record covers a single TCR beta chain. Its target is not known. These data are taken from a study of shared clonotypes between healthy human individuals. Study-level background: CD4 naive and CD4 memory each took three plates per donor, while CD8 naive took two and CD8 memory one. Overall study results and limits: Clonotype sharing across several donors was observed for about 5.5% of naive CD4 clonotypes.

Method: immunoSEQ multiplex PCR; TCRdb's copy keeps in-frame clones and lacks some. The table records some 2,500,000 clones, about nine tenths of them present only once. Looked up from germline, CDR1 is MGHRA and CDR2 is YSYEKL. The CDR3 runs 18 residues. The germline V and J ends were trimmed by 4 bases and 0 bases, with 22 bases remaining between them. Splitting of CD4+ cells produced CD45RA+ naive and CD45RA-negative memory subsets. This receptor was identified in a man aged 18 to 30 in good health. Some clones in this sample may be carry-over from other donors' samples. The chain links TRBV4-1 to TRBJ2-7, with D tentatively TRBD1 (7 bases). What was sequenced was naive CD4+ T cells from PBMCs. Subset noted: CD45RA+ positively selected. CDR3 DNA: TGCGCCAGCAGCCGACAACAGGGGTATGGCGGGGCCTCCTACGAGCAGTACTTC. Translating gives CASSRQQGYGGASYEQYF.